The 15 T cell receptor beta chains in this list originate from one sample, sequenced in a study of blood T cells in healthy people across ages. The authors ran a second PCR of roughly 6 to 12 cycles using a sample-barcoded 5' primer and a J-beta primer mix. Each CDR3 protein gets one entry after TCRdb re-called the 5' RACE reads with MiXCR. The sample includes around 1,000,000 distinct CDR3 sequences, roughly two fifths seen only once; the top ten take about 12%. Sequencing used blood. These receptors were obtained from a man younger than 35 in good health.

The rearrangement joins TRBV15 to TRBJ2-5; perhaps TRBD2 as D (6 bases). V lost 5 bases to trimming and J lost 11 bases, with 18 bases between them. The CDR3 has 13 amino acids. The germline CDR1 and CDR2 sequences are LNHNV and YYDKDF (reference sequence). Here the CDR3 reads CATSGSFGGEQYF. As DNA, the CDR3 is TGTGCCACCAGCGGATCATTTGGCGGGGAGCAGTACTTC.

J is TRBJ1-1 and V is TRBV3-1; D possibly corresponds to TRBD1 (6 bases). The CDR3 is 13 amino acids. The V gene lost 1 base and the J gene lost 8 bases, with 11 bases spanning the gap. The germline gives CDR1 LGHDT, CDR2 YNNKEL (reference sequence). The CDR3 reads CASSQVTGTEAFF. The CDR3 DNA reads TGTGCCAGCAGCCAAGTCACAGGGACCGAAGCTTTCTTT.

This clonotype was found a few times. V is TRBV7-2 and J is TRBJ1-4; perhaps TRBD1 as D (5 bases). V lost 2 bases and J lost 7, with 14 bases in between. Germline V gene sequence: CDR1 SGHTA, CDR2 FQGNSA. The CDR3 runs to 15 residues. CDR3 residues: CASSLSRGFGEKLFF. DNA for the CDR3: TGTGCCAGCAGCTTAAGTCGGGGGTTTGGTGAAAAACTGTTTTTT.

Concerning this clonotype itself: A read error may account for a junction end that differs from germline. This chain connects TRBV7-3 to TRBJ1-2, with D tentatively TRBD1 (5 bases). Germline-derived CDR1 and CDR2 are SGHTA and FQGTGA. The CDR3 length is 13 residues. CDR3 sequence: CASNLGSGQGYTF. The CDR3 coding sequence is TGTGCTAGCAACTTAGGGTCAGGGCAAGGCTACACCTTC.

In this sample, this clonotype turned up a few times. The V gene is TRBV7-9, the J gene TRBJ2-3; D gene ambiguous. There are 16 residues in the CDR3. The germline CDR1 and CDR2 sequences are SEHNR and FQNEAQ (reference sequence). V was trimmed by 0 bases and J by 1 base, leaving 11 bases between them. The CDR3 protein is CASSLAGLPRTDTQYF. CDR3 sequence (DNA): TGTGCCAGCAGCTTAGCAGGGCTACCCCGCACAGATACGCAGTATTTT. Full variable domain (rest looked up from reference TRBV7-9 and TRBJ2-3): DTGVSQNPRHKITKRGQNVTFRCDPISEHNRLYWYRQTLGQGPEFLTYFQNEAQLEKSRLLSDRFSAERPKGSFSTLEIQRTEQGDSAMYLCASSLAGLPRTDTQYFGPGTRLTVL.

The chain joins TRBV6-5 to TRBJ2-3; D ambiguous. The CDR3 runs 14 residues. V was clipped by 2 bases and J by 1 base, with 7 bases between them. Per the germline V gene, CDR1 is MNHEY and CDR2 is SVGAGI. CDR3: CASSYRTGTDTQYF. DNA of the CDR3: TGTGCCAGCAGTTACCGGACGGGCACAGATACGCAGTATTTT.

The chain employs TRBV7-9 and TRBJ2-1, with D unclear. Trimming cost V 1 base and J 8 bases, with 6 bases left between them. The CDR3 has 12 residues. CDR1 SEHNR and CDR2 FQNEAQ come from the germline V gene (reference sequence). The CDR3 is CASSLDGDEQFF. For the CDR3, the DNA is TGTGCCAGCAGCTTAGACGGCGATGAGCAGTTCTTC. Based on the CDR3 plus reference TRBV7-9 and TRBJ2-1, the full variable domain is DTGVSQNPRHKITKRGQNVTFRCDPISEHNRLYWYRQTLGQGPEFLTYFQNEAQLEKSRLLSDRFSAERPKGSFSTLEIQRTEQGDSAMYLCASSLDGDEQFFGPGTRLTVL.

The chain recombines TRBV4-3 with TRBJ2-3; TRBD2 agrees at 13 bases. There are 16 residues in the CDR3. V lost 4 bases, J lost 2 bases, and 3 bases stayed unmatched. Germline CDR1 is LGHNA and CDR2 is YSLEER. The CDR3 is CASSRGTSGATDTQYF. The CDR3, as DNA: TGCGCCAGCAGCCGAGGGACTAGCGGGGCCACAGATACGCAGTATTTT.

This clonotype has a handful of counts. The V and J genes are TRBV7-8 and TRBJ1-1; 7 bases line up with TRBD1. J gave up 0 bases and V 1 base, and 17 bases lay outside the gene matches. The V gene's germline CDR1 is SGHVS and CDR2 FQNEAQ. The CDR3 spans 20 residues. The CDR3 DNA reads TGTGCCAGCAGCTTAGAATCGTGGGGTGGCGGACAGGCGATGAACACTGAAGCTTTCTTT. This sequence encodes CASSLESWGGGQAMNTEAFF. The full variable domain, rest sourced from reference TRBV7-8 and TRBJ1-1, is GAGVSQSPRYKVAKRGQDVALRCDPISGHVSLFWYQQALGQGPEFLTYFQNEAQLDKSGLPSDRFFAERPEGSVSTLKIQRTQQEDSAVYLCASSLESWGGGQAMNTEAFFGQGTRLTVV.

In its sample, this clonotype was seen a few times. The V call is TRBV4-1, the J call TRBJ2-3; D not resolved. CDR3 length equals 16 residues. The germline CDR1 and CDR2 sequences are MGHRA and YSYEKL. V lost 1 base and J 0 bases, leaving 11 bases between the germline ends. CDR3 DNA: TGCGCCAGCAGCCAAGGAGCCAGCACTAGCACAGATACGCAGTATTTT. This sequence encodes CASSQGASTSTDTQYF.

This clonotype was seen more than once but under ten times. The CDR3 nucleotides are TGTGCCAGCAGAGCACAGGGAGTTTATGGCTACACCTTC. This translates into CASRAQGVYGYTF. The J gene is TRBJ1-2, the V gene TRBV2, with D possibly matching TRBD1 (6 bases). This CDR3 contains 13 residues. CDR1 and CDR2 from the germline V gene are SNHLY and FYNNEI. The V end was cut by 6 bases, the J end by 5 bases, with 13 bases between.

This clonotype has a handful of counts. The genes are TRBV20-1 and TRBJ2-3, with 8 nucleotides matching TRBD2. J lost 6 bases, V lost 5 bases, and 13 bases had no gene match. CDR3 length: 15 residues. Germline V gives CDR1 DFQATT, CDR2 SNEGSKA (reference sequence). The chain's CDR3 is CSAPNPAGVKDTQYF. CDR3 coding DNA: TGCAGTGCTCCTAATCCAGCGGGGGTTAAGGATACGCAGTATTTT.

The chain joins TRBV2 to TRBJ1-1, with 8 bases aligning to TRBD1. Germline V gene lookup returns CDR1 SNHLY and CDR2 FYNNEI. This CDR3 has 11 amino acids. J lost 8 bases, V lost 9 bases, and 5 bases had no gene match. The DNA for the CDR3 is TGTGCCAGAACAGGGGGAGTCGAAGCTTTCTTT. As protein: CARTGGVEAFF. Combining the CDR3 with reference TRBV2 and TRBJ1-1 gives the whole variable domain EPEVTQTPSHQVTQMGQEVILRCVPISNHLYFYWYRQILGQKVEFLVSFYNNEISEKSEIFDDQFSVERPDGSNFTLKIRSTKLEDSAMYFCARTGGVEAFFGQGTRLTVV.

The chain links TRBV12-3 or TRBV12-4 to TRBJ2-7; unclear D gene. The CDR3 has 12 residues. Deletions cut 5 bases from V and 4 bases from J, with 9 bases between. CDR3 nucleotide sequence: TGTGCCAGCAGTCAGACACAATACGAGCAGTACTTC. Encoded protein: CASSQTQYEQYF.

The CDR3 DNA reads TGCGCCAGCAGCTTCGCGGGACAGGGATTGGATACGCAGTATTTT. This translates into CASSFAGQGLDTQYF. The chain recombines TRBV5-1 with TRBJ2-3, with 9 bases that match TRBD1. This CDR3 is 15 amino acids long. The trim removed 2 bases at V and 6 bases at J, leaving 7 bases unmatched. CDR1 is SGHRS and CDR2 is YFSETQ in the germline V gene.